Listed below are T cell receptor beta chains from one sample, sequenced in a study of T cell responses to AZD1222 COVID-19 vaccine. Sequenced by immunoSEQ multiplex PCR; TCRdb stores in-frame clones only, minus some. This table has about 94,000 clones, about 88% appearing once. The sequencing used peripheral blood, collected on day 0 of AZD1222 vaccination. These receptors all stem from an adult in good health. Each CDR3 is given with its conserved first and last residue. The order of the fields is D gene, V gene, J gene, clone size, CDR3 DNA, CDR3 protein. The D gene is left open where the match is weak. Rows give clone size only sometimes, using once, few, many, or a class for an expanded clone.

TRBD1,TRBV6-5,TRBJ1-4,NA,TGTGCCAGCAGCGGACAGGAGACTAATGAAAAACTGTTTTTT,CASSGQETNEKLFF
NA,TRBV27,TRBJ2-3,NA,TGTGCCAGCAGTTTGGTAGCTGTACCGTCGGTGACGCAGTATTTT,CASSLVAVPSVTQYF
TRBD2,TRBV5-1,TRBJ2-7,NA,TGCGCCAGCAGCTTGGAAGTTAGCGGGGTCTACGAGCAGTACTTC,CASSLEVSGVYEQYF
NA,TRBV6-5,TRBJ1-5,NA,TGTGCCAGCAGCCTCGACATGAACTGGGGGCCCCAGCATTTT,CASSLDMNWGPQHF
TRBD2,TRBV7-9,TRBJ2-3,NA,TGTGCCAGCAGCTTACCGGGACTAGCTATGGCAGATACGCAGTATTTT,CASSLPGLAMADTQYF
NA,TRBV19,TRBJ1-1,NA,TGTGCCAGTAGACACGTGATGGCTGAAGCTTTCTTT,CASRHVMAEAFF
NA,TRBV29-1,TRBJ1-5,NA,TGCAGCGTTGGCCCAGGCCCCAGGCAGCCCCAGCATTTT,CSVGPGPRQPQHF
NA,TRBV10-3,TRBJ2-1,NA,TGTGCCATCAGTGATTCAGGGAGCTCCTACAATGAGCAGTTCTTC,CAISDSGSSYNEQFF
NA,TRBV19,TRBJ1-5,NA,TGTGCCAGTAGTGACAGGCCCAATCAGCCCCAGCATTTT,CASSDRPNQPQHF
NA,TRBV7-2,TRBJ2-7,once,TGTGCCAGCAGCTTAGACAGGGGAGGCTACGAGCAGTACTTC,CASSLDRGGYEQYF
NA,TRBV12-3/TRBV12-4,TRBJ1-1,NA,TGTGCCAGCAGTTTGCGGGGAAGGACTGAAGCTTTCTTT,CASSLRGRTEAFF
NA,TRBV14,TRBJ1-1,NA,TGTGCCAGCAGCCAACGTAGGGGAGACACTGAAGCTTTCTTT,CASSQRRGDTEAFF
TRBD2,TRBV5-1,TRBJ2-3,NA,TGCGCCAGCAGCTTGAGGCTAGCGGTACAACGGCGCGCAGATACGCAGTATTTT,CASSLRLAVQRRADTQYF
NA,TRBV28,TRBJ1-1,NA,TGTGCCAGCAGTTTAACGGCAGGAAGTGAAGCTTTCTTT,CASSLTAGSEAFF
NA,TRBV7-9,TRBJ1-1,NA,TGTGCCAGCAGCTTATCCAGTGCTGACACTGAAGCTTTCTTT,CASSLSSADTEAFF
TRBD2,TRBV2,TRBJ2-2,NA,TGTGCCAGCAGTTTTACGACTAGCGGGGGATTAAACACCGGGGAGCTGTTTTTT,CASSFTTSGGLNTGELFF
NA,TRBV19,TRBJ2-5,NA,TGTGCCAGTAGTCCCGGTGGGTGGTACCAAGAGACCCAGTACTTC,CASSPGGWYQETQYF
NA,TRBV29-1,TRBJ2-7,NA,TGCAGCGTGTTCCCCTCAAAGCTAACAGAACCGGGTGAGCAGTACTTC,CSVFPSKLTEPGEQYF
NA,TRBV5-1,TRBJ2-3,NA,TGCGCCAGCAGCTTGGAGGGGCTTTCTAGCACAGATACGCAGTATTTT,CASSLEGLSSTDTQYF
NA,TRBV28,TRBJ1-1,NA,TGTGCCAGCAGTTCCCGGTACACTGAAGCTTTCTTT,CASSSRYTEAFF
TRBD1,TRBV24-1,TRBJ2-7,NA,TGTGCCACCCCGAGGGACAGGGGTCGAAGTGGTAACTACGAGCAGTACTTC,CATPRDRGRSGNYEQYF
TRBD2,TRBV28,TRBJ2-1,NA,TGTGCCAGCAGTTTACTCGGACTAGCGGGGGGGCTGCGGTTCTTC,CASSLLGLAGGLRFF
NA,TRBV7-2,TRBJ1-2,NA,TGTGCCAGCAGCTTGTTCACTTCCGGGACGCTGGCCCATGGCTACACCTTC,CASSLFTSGTLAHGYTF
NA,TRBV11-3,TRBJ2-3,NA,TGTGCCAGCAGCATTACAGATACGCAGTATTTT,CASSITDTQYF
TRBD2,TRBV29-1,TRBJ2-3,NA,TGCAGCGTAGCTAGCGGAGGCACAGATACGCAGTATTTT,CSVASGGTDTQYF
NA,TRBV29-1,TRBJ1-3,NA,TGCAGCGTTGAAGGGACAGTTGGAAACACCATATATTTT,CSVEGTVGNTIYF
NA,TRBV6-5,TRBJ2-7,NA,TGTGCCAGCAGTTACTCAACGGAGTCCTACGAGCAGTACTTC,CASSYSTESYEQYF
TRBD2,TRBV5-1,TRBJ2-5,once,TGCGCCAGCAGCCAAAGGGAGGGACCAGGGGAGACCCAGTACTTC,CASSQREGPGETQYF
NA,TRBV28,TRBJ2-1,once,TGTGCCAGCAGACTTTCTTCAGGGGTGAGCAATGAGCAGTTCTTC,CASRLSSGVSNEQFF
NA,TRBV28,TRBJ2-3,NA,TGTGCCAGCAGTTCTCCCACAGATACGCAGTATTTT,CASSSPTDTQYF
TRBD2,TRBV10-3,TRBJ2-7,NA,TGTGCCAACTGGCAGGGAGGGACCTACGAGCAGTACTTC,CANWQGGTYEQYF
TRBD1,TRBV7-7,TRBJ1-2,NA,TGTGCTAGCAGCTCCCTGAGGAGGGACAGGGGATCCGACACCTTC,CASSSLRRDRGSDTF
NA,TRBV7-9,TRBJ2-5,NA,TGTGCCAGCAGCTTAGTGTCCGAGACCCAGTACTTC,CASSLVSETQYF
TRBD1,TRBV5-4,TRBJ1-1,NA,TGTGCCAGCAGCTCTCTACAGGGGGCGGACACTGAAGCTTTCTTT,CASSSLQGADTEAFF
NA,TRBV13,TRBJ2-7,NA,TGTGCCAGCAGCCCCCGTGTCAAGCCCCACGAGCAGTACTTC,CASSPRVKPHEQYF
TRBD2,TRBV6-6,TRBJ2-5,NA,TGTGCCAGCACTCCCCGCGGGGCGGGGGAAGAGACCCAGTACTTC,CASTPRGAGEETQYF
TRBD1,TRBV2,TRBJ1-5,NA,TGTGCCAGCAGTGAGGGACAGGTCCATCAGCCCCAGCATTTT,CASSEGQVHQPQHF
TRBD1,TRBV5-4,TRBJ1-1,NA,TGTGCCAGCAGCTTGGGGACGACAGGGCAGAACACTGAAGCTTTCTTT,CASSLGTTGQNTEAFF
NA,TRBV24-1,TRBJ1-1,NA,TGTGCCACCAGTGATTTATGGGGGGCCCCCTTGAACACTGAAGCTTTCTTT,CATSDLWGAPLNTEAFF
NA,TRBV29-1,TRBJ1-1,NA,TGCAGCGTTAGGACTGCTACGGGCACTGAAGCTTTCTTT,CSVRTATGTEAFF
NA,TRBV30,TRBJ2-7,NA,TGTGCCTGGAGTGTACGGTACGAGCAGTACTTC,CAWSVRYEQYF
TRBD1,TRBV29-1,TRBJ2-7,few,TGCAGCGTCAGAGGGGCCCCAGGGGGAGAGCAGTACTTC,CSVRGAPGGEQYF
NA,TRBV30,TRBJ1-4,NA,TGTGCCTGGAGGGATCGGGGGAATTATGAAAAACTGTTTTTT,CAWRDRGNYEKLFF
NA,TRBV5-4,TRBJ1-1,NA,TGTGCCAGCAGCGGAATGGCGGGGCGGAACACTGAAGCTTTCTTT,CASSGMAGRNTEAFF
NA,TRBV19,TRBJ2-2,NA,TGTGCCAGTAGTACCTTGAGGGGAGCGCTGAACACCGGGGAGCTGTTTTTT,CASSTLRGALNTGELFF
TRBD2,TRBV5-1,TRBJ2-2,NA,TGCGCCAGCAGCTTGACCCCTGGGACTAGCGGGGCCAACACCGGGGAGCTGTTTTTT,CASSLTPGTSGANTGELFF
TRBD1,TRBV4-1,TRBJ1-3,NA,TGCGCCAGCAGTTATAGAACAGGGGACTCTGGAAACACCATATATTTT,CASSYRTGDSGNTIYF
NA,TRBV6-2/TRBV6-3,TRBJ2-5,NA,TGTGCCAGCAGTTATTACGGGGGTACAGCCCAGTACTTC,CASSYYGGTAQYF
NA,TRBV7-9,TRBJ2-7,NA,TGTGCCAGCAGCTTCCCTGGGGCCCGCGGGGCCTACGAGCAGTACTTC,CASSFPGARGAYEQYF
TRBD1,TRBV6-5,TRBJ1-4,NA,TGTGCCAGTGGGACAGGCGTGGAAAAACTGTTTTTT,CASGTGVEKLFF
TRBD1,TRBV5-1,TRBJ2-1,NA,TGCGCCAGCAGCGGACGGACAGGAAGGGAGCAGTTCTTC,CASSGRTGREQFF
NA,TRBV9,TRBJ2-1,few,TGTGCCAGCAGCGCCCTATCCCGTGACAGTGAGCAGTTCTTC,CASSALSRDSEQFF
TRBD2,TRBV25-1,TRBJ2-3,NA,TGTGCCAGCAGTGAACTAGCGGGGGCGGGGGATACGCAGTATTTT,CASSELAGAGDTQYF
NA,TRBV6-2/TRBV6-3,TRBJ2-7,few,TGTGCCAGCAGTTACTCGAACGAGCAGTACTTC,CASSYSNEQYF
TRBD1,TRBV7-9,TRBJ2-5,NA,TGTGCCAGCAGCTCCGACAGGGGGATAAGAGAGACCCAGTACTTC,CASSSDRGIRETQYF